This TCR beta chain was identified in a study of blood T cell repertoires in COVID-19. Overall study: PBMCs, B-cell-depleted T cells, or T cells provided the cDNA or gDNA that made up the material.

The CDR3 totals 13 residues. Trimming shortened V by 5 bases and J by 2 bases, and 9 bases separated the two germline ends. The V gene's germline CDR1 is MDHEN and CDR2 SYDVKM. Profiled with immunoSEQ multiplex PCR; TCRdb holds only in-frame clones, not every one. The sample consists of some 250,000 clones, roughly 82% of them appearing once. The gene calls are TRBV28 and TRBJ1-2; D might be TRBD1 (6 bases). This TCR was recovered from a man at least 80 years old with acute or convalescent COVID-19. Sequenced sample: peripheral blood. The CDR3 reads CASSQGRNYGYTF. The CDR3 DNA sequence: TGTGCCAGCAGTCAGGGGCGCAACTATGGCTACACCTTC.